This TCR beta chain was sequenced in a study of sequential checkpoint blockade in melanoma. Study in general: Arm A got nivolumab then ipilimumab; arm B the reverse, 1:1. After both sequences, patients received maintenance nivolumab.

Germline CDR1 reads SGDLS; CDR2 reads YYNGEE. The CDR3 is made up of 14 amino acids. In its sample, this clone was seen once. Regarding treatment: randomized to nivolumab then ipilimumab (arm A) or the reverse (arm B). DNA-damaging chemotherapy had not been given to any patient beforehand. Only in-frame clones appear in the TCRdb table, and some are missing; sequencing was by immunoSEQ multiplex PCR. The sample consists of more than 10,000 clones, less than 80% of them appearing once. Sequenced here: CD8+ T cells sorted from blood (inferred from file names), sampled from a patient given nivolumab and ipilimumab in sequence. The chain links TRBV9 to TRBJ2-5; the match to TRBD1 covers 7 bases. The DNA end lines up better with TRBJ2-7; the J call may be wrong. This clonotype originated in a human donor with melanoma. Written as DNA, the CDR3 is TGTGCCAGCAGCGTAGGACAGGGACCCTACGAGCAGTACTTC. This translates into CASSVGQGPYEQYF.